These T cell receptor beta chains were read from a single sample in a study of T cells after yellow fever vaccination. TCRdb re-analysed the 5' RACE reads in MiXCR, keeping a single row per CDR3 protein. Among about 230,000 distinct CDR3 sequences, roughly 6.3% were seen once, and the ten largest hold roughly 1%. The material was CD4+ T cells sorted from PBMCs, obtained on the day of the yellow fever booster vaccination. The receptor set was obtained from a young man who received the YFV17D yellow fever vaccine. Both conserved end residues are trimmed from each CDR3.

v_gene: TRBV5-1; j_gene: TRBJ2-1; len: 10; CDR3aa: ASSPSSPEQF
v_gene: TRBV6-2/TRBV6-3; j_gene: TRBJ2-2; len: 13; CDR3aa: ASSYTRGDTGELF
v_gene: TRBV7-3; j_gene: TRBJ2-3; len: 14; CDR3aa: ASSLAAGAGGDTQY
v_gene: TRBV28; j_gene: TRBJ2-1; len: 13; CDR3aa: ASTPLRDRRNEQF
v_gene: TRBV5-1; j_gene: TRBJ2-5; len: 12; CDR3aa: ASSPGGPWETQY
v_gene: TRBV19; j_gene: TRBJ1-2; len: 12; CDR3aa: ASSIRISNYGYT
v_gene: TRBV20-1; j_gene: TRBJ2-3; len: 8; CDR3aa: SALADTQY
v_gene: TRBV4-2; j_gene: TRBJ1-2; len: 13; CDR3aa: ASSQDRSGGYGYT
v_gene: TRBV20-1; j_gene: TRBJ2-1; len: 15; CDR3aa: SASLLAGAGSYNEQF
v_gene: TRBV5-1; j_gene: TRBJ2-3; len: 12; CDR3aa: ASSRDRRTDTQY
v_gene: TRBV12-3/TRBV12-4; j_gene: TRBJ1-6; len: 11; CDR3aa: ASSLTARAPLH
v_gene: TRBV9; j_gene: TRBJ1-1; len: 16; CDR3aa: ASSDPFPGGSRNTEAF
v_gene: TRBV5-1; j_gene: TRBJ1-2; len: 13; CDR3aa: ASGWGQTSYYGYT
v_gene: TRBV20-1; j_gene: TRBJ2-4; len: 10; CDR3aa: SARNLAGIQY
v_gene: TRBV12-3/TRBV12-4; j_gene: TRBJ1-1; len: 11; CDR3aa: ASSRQGAAEAF